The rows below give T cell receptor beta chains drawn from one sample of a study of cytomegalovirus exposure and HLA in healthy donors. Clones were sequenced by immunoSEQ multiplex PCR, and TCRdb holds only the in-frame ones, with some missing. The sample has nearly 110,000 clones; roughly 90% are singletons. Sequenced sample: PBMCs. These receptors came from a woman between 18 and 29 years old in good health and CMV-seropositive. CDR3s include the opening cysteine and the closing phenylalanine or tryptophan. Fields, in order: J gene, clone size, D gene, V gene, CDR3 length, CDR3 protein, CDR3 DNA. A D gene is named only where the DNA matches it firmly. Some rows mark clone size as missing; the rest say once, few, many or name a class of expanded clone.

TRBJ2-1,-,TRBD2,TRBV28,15,CATQTSGSVSNEQFF,TGTGCCACCCAGACTAGCGGGTCAGTGAGCAATGAGCAGTTCTTC
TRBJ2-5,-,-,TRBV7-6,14,CASTGNFQQETQYF,TGTGCCAGCACAGGGAATTTTCAACAAGAGACCCAGTACTTC
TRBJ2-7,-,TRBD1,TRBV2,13,CASIETTGYEQYF,TGTGCCAGCATTGAAACGACAGGGTACGAGCAGTACTTC
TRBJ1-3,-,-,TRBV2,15,CASTQGWEVGNTIYF,TGTGCCAGCACTCAGGGTTGGGAGGTTGGAAACACCATATATTTT
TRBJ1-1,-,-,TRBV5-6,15,CASSWTWKAGTEAFF,TGTGCCAGCAGCTGGACCTGGAAAGCGGGCACTGAAGCTTTCTTT
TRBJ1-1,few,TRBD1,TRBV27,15,CASSLTVGQVGEAFF,TGTGCCAGCAGTTTAACGGTAGGACAGGTGGGTGAAGCTTTCTTT
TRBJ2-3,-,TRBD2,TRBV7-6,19,CASTLISLAGAFSTDTQYF,TGTGCCAGCACCCTAATCTCGCTAGCGGGAGCCTTTAGCACAGATACGCAGTATTTT
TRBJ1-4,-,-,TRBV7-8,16,CASSPSSSGEYEKLFF,TGTGCCAGCAGCCCCTCCTCATCAGGGGAGTATGAAAAACTGTTTTTT
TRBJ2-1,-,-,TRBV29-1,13,CSVLGSSYNEQFF,TGCAGCGTTCTGGGGAGCTCCTACAATGAGCAGTTCTTC
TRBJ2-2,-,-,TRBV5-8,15,CASRPRGTNTGELFF,TGTGCCAGCAGACCCCGGGGGACGAACACCGGGGAGCTGTTTTTT
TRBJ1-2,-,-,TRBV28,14,CASSLGQTNYGYTF,TGTGCCAGCAGTCTAGGACAGACTAACTATGGCTACACCTTC
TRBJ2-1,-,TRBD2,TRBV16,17,CASSQGLAGDLYNEQFF,TGTGCCAGCAGCCAGGGACTAGCGGGGGACCTCTACAATGAGCAGTTCTTC
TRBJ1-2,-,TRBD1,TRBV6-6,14,CASSRQGATYGYTF,TGTGCCAGCAGTAGACAGGGGGCGACCTATGGCTACACCTTC
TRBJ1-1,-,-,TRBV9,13,CASSAGQNTEAFF,TGTGCCAGCAGCGCGGGACAGAACACTGAAGCTTTCTTT
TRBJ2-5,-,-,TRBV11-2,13,CASSLWGVETQYF,TGTGCCAGCAGCTTATGGGGGGTAGAGACCCAGTACTTC
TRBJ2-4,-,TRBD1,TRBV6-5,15,CASSRKPGQGNIQYF,TGTGCCAGCAGTCGGAAACCGGGACAGGGAAACATTCAGTACTTC
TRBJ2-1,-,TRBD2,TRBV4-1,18,CASSRGLAGTPPYNEQFF,TGCGCCAGCAGCCGCGGACTAGCGGGGACTCCTCCTTACAATGAGCAGTTCTTC
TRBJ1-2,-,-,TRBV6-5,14,CASSPEWQADGYTF,TGTGCCAGCAGCCCCGAGTGGCAGGCCGATGGCTACACCTTC
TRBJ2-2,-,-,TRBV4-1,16,CASSHPGHSNTGELFF,TGCGCCAGCAGCCACCCGGGACATTCGAACACCGGGGAGCTGTTTTTT
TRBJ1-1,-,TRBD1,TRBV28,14,CASSHRGGNTEAFF,TGTGCCAGCAGTCACAGGGGAGGGAACACTGAAGCTTTCTTT
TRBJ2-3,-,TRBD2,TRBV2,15,CASSEGGGVTDTQYF,TGTGCCAGCAGTGAAGGGGGGGGAGTTACAGATACGCAGTATTTT
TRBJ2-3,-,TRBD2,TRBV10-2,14,CASSVAGGTDTQYF,TGCGCCAGCAGTGTGGCGGGGGGCACAGATACGCAGTATTTT
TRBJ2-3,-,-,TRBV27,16,CASSLVGAVLMDTQYF,TGTGCCAGCAGTTTAGTAGGGGCAGTCCTTATGGATACGCAGTATTTT
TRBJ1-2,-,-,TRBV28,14,CASSLSPSVAGYTF,TGTGCCAGCAGTTTATCCCCCAGTGTGGCTGGCTACACCTTC
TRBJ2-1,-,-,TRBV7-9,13,CASSSTGPNEQFF,TGTGCCAGCAGCTCTACAGGGCCCAATGAGCAGTTCTTC
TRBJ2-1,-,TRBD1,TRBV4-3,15,CASSPRDRGGNEQFF,TGCGCCAGCAGCCCCCGGGACAGGGGGGGGAATGAGCAGTTCTTC
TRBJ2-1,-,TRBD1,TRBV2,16,CASSERARGRVDEQFF,TGTGCCAGCAGTGAACGTGCCAGGGGGCGAGTCGATGAGCAGTTCTTC
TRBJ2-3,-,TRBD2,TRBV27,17,CASRGPGGVPFTDTQYF,TGTGCCAGCAGGGGCCCGGGGGGGGTGCCGTTCACAGATACGCAGTATTTT
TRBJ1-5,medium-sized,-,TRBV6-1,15,CASGLSTEGPQPQHF,TGTGCCAGCGGACTATCGACAGAGGGACCCCAGCCCCAGCATTTT
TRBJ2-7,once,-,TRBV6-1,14,CASSDHQGTDEQYF,TGTGCCAGCAGTGACCATCAGGGGACCGACGAGCAGTACTTC
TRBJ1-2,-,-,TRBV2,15,CASSETPTRGYGYTF,TGTGCCAGCAGTGAAACTCCGACTAGAGGCTATGGCTACACCTTC
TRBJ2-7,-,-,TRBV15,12,CATSNPSYEQYF,TGTGCCACCAGCAACCCGAGCTACGAGCAGTACTTC
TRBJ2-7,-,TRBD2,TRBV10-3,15,CAISEATSGGYEQYF,TGTGCCATCAGTGAGGCCACTAGCGGGGGTTACGAGCAGTACTTC
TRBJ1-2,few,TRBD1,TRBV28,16,CASSRTGGADNYGYTF,TGTGCCAGCAGTAGGACAGGGGGCGCCGATAACTATGGCTACACCTTC
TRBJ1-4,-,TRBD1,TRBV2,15,CASRYRTGQGEKLFF,TGTGCCAGCAGATATAGGACAGGGCAAGGAGAAAAACTGTTTTTT
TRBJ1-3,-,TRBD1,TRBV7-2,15,CASSPQGAVGNTIYF,TGTGCCAGCAGCCCCCAGGGGGCTGTTGGAAACACCATATATTTT
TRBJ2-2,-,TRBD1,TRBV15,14,CATNHRGRAGELFF,TGTGCCACCAATCACAGGGGGCGGGCCGGGGAGCTGTTTTTT
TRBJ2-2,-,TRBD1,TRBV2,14,CASRGTGDTGELFF,TGTGCCAGCAGGGGGACAGGGGACACCGGGGAGCTGTTTTTT
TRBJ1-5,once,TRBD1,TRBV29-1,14,CSVRTGTVNQPQHF,TGCAGCGTTCGGACCGGGACAGTTAATCAGCCCCAGCATTTT
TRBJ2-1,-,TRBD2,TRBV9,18,CASSEQGLWTSGYNEQFF,TGTGCCAGCAGCGAACAGGGGCTATGGACTAGCGGTTACAATGAGCAGTTCTTC
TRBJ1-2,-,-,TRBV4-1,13,CASSPPRGLGYTF,TGCGCCAGCAGCCCTCCGCGAGGCCTGGGCTACACCTTC
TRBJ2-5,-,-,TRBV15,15,CATSSPGWYQETQYF,TGTGCCACCAGCAGCCCCGGTTGGTACCAAGAGACCCAGTACTTC
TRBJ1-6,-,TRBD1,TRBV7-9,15,CASSIRDRLNSPLHF,TGTGCCAGCAGCATCCGGGACAGGCTTAATTCACCCCTCCACTTT
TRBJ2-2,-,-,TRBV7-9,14,CASRNNRGGGELFF,TGTGCCAGCAGGAACAACAGGGGAGGCGGGGAGCTGTTTTTT
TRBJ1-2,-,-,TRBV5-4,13,CASSGTGPYGYTF,TGTGCCAGCAGCGGAACAGGGCCCTATGGCTACACCTTC
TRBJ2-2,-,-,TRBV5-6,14,CASSKEDLYGELFF,TGTGCCAGCAGCAAAGAGGACTTGTACGGGGAGCTGTTTTTT
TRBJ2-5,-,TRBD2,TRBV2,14,CASSELAGFETQYF,TGTGCCAGCAGTGAACTAGCGGGGTTTGAGACCCAGTACTTC
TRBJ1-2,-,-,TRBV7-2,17,CASSLLPRGNSGYGYTF,TGTGCCAGCAGCTTACTCCCAAGGGGTAACTCAGGCTATGGCTACACCTTC
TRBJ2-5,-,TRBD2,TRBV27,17,CASIRTGLAGGQETQYF,TGTGCCAGCATTCGAACGGGACTAGCGGGGGGTCAAGAGACCCAGTACTTC
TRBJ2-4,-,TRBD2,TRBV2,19,CASSGAGAQGGAAKNIQYF,TGTGCCAGCAGTGGAGCGGGGGCCCAAGGGGGGGCAGCCAAAAACATTCAGTACTTC